These T cell receptor beta chains were read from a single sample in a study of blood T cell repertoires in COVID-19. Libraries were prepared by immunoSEQ multiplex PCR; TCRdb keeps only in-frame clonotypes and omits some of them. Among some 150,000 clones listed, just under 85% were seen once. The sequencing sample was made of peripheral blood. The receptors shown here come from a woman in her thirties or forties with active or convalescent COVID-19. CDR3s include the opening cysteine and the closing phenylalanine or tryptophan. A D gene is named only where the DNA matches it firmly. Only part of the rows carry a size: once, few, many, or a class if the clone is expanded.

V gene	J gene	clone size	D gene	CDR3 DNA	CDR3 protein
TRBV28	TRBJ2-2	-	-	TGTGCCAGCAGTTTGCCAAGCTTCACCGGGGAGCTGTTTTTT	CASSLPSFTGELFF
TRBV28	TRBJ1-1	-	-	TGTGCCAGCAGTTTATGGTCCGTTATGAACACTGAAGCTTTCTTT	CASSLWSVMNTEAFF
TRBV5-6	TRBJ2-3	-	TRBD2	TGTGCCAGCAGCTTGGTCGACCTAGCGGCTAGCACAGATACGCAGTATTTT	CASSLVDLAASTDTQYF
TRBV5-6	TRBJ1-3	-	-	TGTGCCAGCAGCTTGGGGGCCGGCCTCTCTGGAAACACCATATATTTT	CASSLGAGLSGNTIYF
TRBV5-4	TRBJ2-6	-	-	TGTGCCAGCAGCCCGCAGGGCTCTGGGGCCAACGTCCTGACTTTC	CASSPQGSGANVLTF
TRBV5-1	TRBJ2-3	-	-	TGCGCCAGCTTACGGGGAGATCATAGCACAGATACGCAGTATTTT	CASLRGDHSTDTQYF
TRBV27	TRBJ2-2	-	TRBD1	TGTGCCAGCCGCCCCGCGGGACAGGGGACCACCGGGGAGCTGTTTTTT	CASRPAGQGTTGELFF
TRBV11-2	TRBJ2-7	few	TRBD2	TGTGCCAGCAGCTTAGAAGGGGCGGGGCTAGCGGACGAGCAGTACTTC	CASSLEGAGLADEQYF
TRBV28	TRBJ1-5	-	-	TGTGCCAGCAGGTCCAGGGGACCTCAGCCCCAGCATTTT	CASRSRGPQPQHF
TRBV5-1	TRBJ2-3	few	TRBD1	TGCGCCAGCAGCTTGGATGCAGGGGGAACAGATACGCAGTATTTT	CASSLDAGGTDTQYF
TRBV6-5	TRBJ2-7	-	-	TGTGCCAGCAGTACCACGGGCTACGAGCAGTACTTC	CASSTTGYEQYF
TRBV27	TRBJ2-7	-	-	TGTGCCAGCAGTATTACACGGGAGTTACCCTACGAGCAGTACTTC	CASSITRELPYEQYF
TRBV30	TRBJ2-6	-	-	TGTGCCTGGAGTGTAAACCAAGGGGCTGGCGGAATAAAGGGCTCTGGGGCCAACGTCCTGACTTTC	CAWSVNQGAGGIKGSGANVLTF
TRBV30	TRBJ1-2	-	TRBD1	TGTGCCTGGAGTGCCGGACTACAGGGGGGCTATGGCTACACCTTC	CAWSAGLQGGYGYTF
TRBV9	TRBJ2-5	-	TRBD1	TGTGCCAGCAGCGTGACCGGGACAGGTGGTGGAGAGACCCAGTACTTC	CASSVTGTGGGETQYF
TRBV30	TRBJ1-6	-	-	TGTGCCTGGAATTACCCCAGGACCCCAGGGTCTAATTCACCCCTCCACTTT	CAWNYPRTPGSNSPLHF
TRBV7-2	TRBJ1-2	-	TRBD1	TGTGCCAGCAGACTACAGGGGGCTTTAAACTATGGCTACACCTTC	CASRLQGALNYGYTF
TRBV6-2/TRBV6-3	TRBJ1-5	-	-	TGTGCCAGCAGTTCCACTCCGGGATTCAATCAGCCCCAGCATTTT	CASSSTPGFNQPQHF
TRBV6-5	TRBJ2-3	-	-	TGTGCCAGCAGGGTTCCGAACGGTGCAGATACGCAGTATTTT	CASRVPNGADTQYF
TRBV10-1	TRBJ2-1	-	TRBD2	TGCGCCAGCACCGCTAGTCATAGCGGGAGGGCCTACGATGAGCAGTTCTTC	CASTASHSGRAYDEQFF
TRBV10-2	TRBJ1-1	-	TRBD1	TGCGCCAGCAGTGGTGACAGGGTAGGGGCCGCGAACACTGAAGCTTTCTTT	CASSGDRVGAANTEAFF
TRBV28	TRBJ2-5	-	-	TGTGCCAGCAGTTTAGTTTTGGGGGGAGAGACCCAGTACTTC	CASSLVLGGETQYF
TRBV9	TRBJ1-2	-	-	TGTGCCAGCAGCGTAGGTTCAGGGGCGCTGAGTGGCTACACCTTC	CASSVGSGALSGYTF
TRBV5-6	TRBJ1-1	-	-	TGTGCCAGCAGCTTGAACAGGTTCATGAACACTGAAGCTTTCTTT	CASSLNRFMNTEAFF
TRBV28	TRBJ1-5	-	-	TGTGCCAGCAGCGTCGGAGTTCGCAATCAGCCCCAGCATTTT	CASSVGVRNQPQHF
TRBV3-1/TRBV3-2	TRBJ2-3	-	TRBD2	TGTGCCAGCAGCCACGGGGGGGTACTGTATTTT	CASSHGGVLYF
TRBV6-9	TRBJ2-7	-	-	TGTGCCAGCAGTTCCGAGGACAGTCCTACTCAGCAGTACTTC	CASSSEDSPTQQYF
TRBV18	TRBJ1-3	-	-	TGTGCCAGCTCACGGGACATAGGATCTGGAAACACCATATATTTT	CASSRDIGSGNTIYF
TRBV23-1	TRBJ1-1	-	-	TGCGCCAGCAGTGGGGGGGCTTTCTTT	CASSGGAFF
TRBV5-4	TRBJ2-7	-	-	TGTGCCAGCAGCTTTATAACAGGAGGGTTCAACGAGCAGTACTTC	CASSFITGGFNEQYF
TRBV18	TRBJ1-5	-	TRBD1	TGTGCCAGCTCAGAGATTACAGGGGGCGGCAATCAGCCCCAGCATTTT	CASSEITGGGNQPQHF
TRBV7-2	TRBJ2-2	-	-	TGTGCCAGCAGCCCGCTAACCCCTAGCACCGGGGAGCTGTTTTTT	CASSPLTPSTGELFF
TRBV10-3	TRBJ2-2	-	TRBD1	TGTGCCATCAGAACAGGGGGCCCGGGGGAGCTGTTTTTT	CAIRTGGPGELFF
TRBV10-2	TRBJ1-4	-	-	TGCGCCAGCACCCCGGCCGGGGGAGCTAATGAAAAACTGTTTTTT	CASTPAGGANEKLFF
TRBV28	TRBJ1-1	once	TRBD1	TGTGCCAGCAGTTTATGGGCAGGGACAGGGTTATGGACTGAAGCTTTCTTT	CASSLWAGTGLWTEAFF
TRBV28	TRBJ1-6	-	TRBD1	TGTGCCAGCAGTCTGGGGACAGCCAGAAATTCACCCCTCCACTTT	CASSLGTARNSPLHF
TRBV7-2	TRBJ1-2	-	TRBD1	TGTGCCAGCAGCTTAGAAAACAGGGGGACTGCTGGCTACACCTTC	CASSLENRGTAGYTF
TRBV4-3	TRBJ2-1	-	-	TGCGCCAGCAGCCAAGAGGTGGGGATCTCGGGACTCTACAATGAGCAGTTCTTC	CASSQEVGISGLYNEQFF
TRBV6-4	TRBJ1-4	-	-	TGTGCCAGCAGTGAAACAGCAACTAATGAAAAACTGTTTTTT	CASSETATNEKLFF
TRBV27	TRBJ2-7	-	TRBD2	TGTGCCAGCAACCCGGGACTAGCGGCCTACGAGCAGTACTTC	CASNPGLAAYEQYF
TRBV5-4	TRBJ2-5	-	TRBD2	TGTGCCAGCAGTCCTAAAGCGGGAGGGGGGGAGACCCAGTACTTC	CASSPKAGGGETQYF
TRBV5-4	TRBJ1-2	-	TRBD1	TGTGCCAGCAGCCGGGCCGGGACAGGGAGGGACTATGGCTACACCTTC	CASSRAGTGRDYGYTF
TRBV10-2	TRBJ2-7	few	-	TGCGCCAGCAGTGACGGGGGCGAGCAGTACTTC	CASSDGGEQYF
TRBV19	TRBJ2-3	-	-	TGTGCCAGTAGTATGGCGGGGCCAAATACGCAGTATTTT	CASSMAGPNTQYF
TRBV19	TRBJ1-5	-	TRBD1	TGTGCCAGTAGTATAGGGGGCGGACAGGGGGGACGACAGCCCCAGCATTTT	CASSIGGGQGGRQPQHF
TRBV4-1	TRBJ2-7	-	TRBD1	TGCGCCAGCAGCCAAGGGAACAGGGGGGCCTACGAGCAGTACTTC	CASSQGNRGAYEQYF
TRBV18	TRBJ2-7	-	TRBD2	TGTGCCAGCTCACCGGGGGGGTCCTGGGTCTCCTACGAGCAGTACTTC	CASSPGGSWVSYEQYF
TRBV19	TRBJ2-4	-	TRBD1	TGTGCCAGTAGTCCCAGGGGACAGGGCGCCAAAAACATTCAGTACTTC	CASSPRGQGAKNIQYF
TRBV11-1	TRBJ2-1	-	TRBD2	TGTGCCAGCAGCCGAACTCTAAGCCTAGCGGGGGTCGAGCAGTTCTTC	CASSRTLSLAGVEQFF
TRBV5-1	TRBJ2-5	-	TRBD1	TGCGCCAGCGGCCGGGACAGGGGTTACCAAGAGACCCAGTACTTC	CASGRDRGYQETQYF
TRBV5-4	TRBJ1-3	-	TRBD1	TGTGCCAGCAGCTCCTGGACAGGGGGTGATCCTGGAAACACCATATATTTT	CASSSWTGGDPGNTIYF
TRBV2	TRBJ1-2	once	-	TGTGCCAGCAGTGAAGCCATGGGCTCCCTGGCGAACTATGGCTACACCTTC	CASSEAMGSLANYGYTF
TRBV19	TRBJ1-1	-	-	TGTGCCAGTAGTATTCTCCGTCAGGCTCTAATGAACACTGAAGCTTTCTTT	CASSILRQALMNTEAFF
TRBV7-9	TRBJ2-1	-	TRBD1	TGTGCCAGCAGTCCACTTCCAGGACAGGGGTATGAGCAGTTCTTC	CASSPLPGQGYEQFF
TRBV7-9	TRBJ2-7	-	-	TGTGCCAGCAGCTTAAATCGGGAGATCTACGAGCAGTACTTC	CASSLNREIYEQYF